This TCR beta chain was found in a study of T-cell memory formation after mild COVID-19. As for the study in general: TCR clusters were mostly donor specific. Points from the study as a whole: The study detected some responding clones in pre-infection memory, suggesting cross-reactive memory joined. Day 37-peaking second-wave clones had unconfirmed SARS-CoV-2 specificity. Clones that contracted from day 15 to 85 were balanced CD4/CD8, while later expanders leaned CD4+.

TCRdb recomputed calls from the 5' RACE reads with MiXCR, one row per CDR3 protein. The table records around 370,000 distinct CDR3 sequences, around 21% of them present only once. This CDR3 is 15 amino acids long. V lost 0 bases to trimming and J lost 3 bases, with 9 bases between them. The germline V gene has CDR1 MGHRA and CDR2 YSYEKL. A few counts support this clonotype. Its antigen remains unidentified. The sample comprised PBMCs or a T cell subset sorted from them (not recorded which). V is TRBV4-1 and J is TRBJ1-5, with unresolved D. This clonotype was sampled from an adult woman who had mild COVID-19 (a few samples of this study predate the infection). Cell type and time point are not known. The CDR3 DNA sequence: TGCGCCAGCAGCCAAGAGAGTACACACAATCAGCCCCAGCATTTT. Its translation: CASSQESTHNQPQHF.